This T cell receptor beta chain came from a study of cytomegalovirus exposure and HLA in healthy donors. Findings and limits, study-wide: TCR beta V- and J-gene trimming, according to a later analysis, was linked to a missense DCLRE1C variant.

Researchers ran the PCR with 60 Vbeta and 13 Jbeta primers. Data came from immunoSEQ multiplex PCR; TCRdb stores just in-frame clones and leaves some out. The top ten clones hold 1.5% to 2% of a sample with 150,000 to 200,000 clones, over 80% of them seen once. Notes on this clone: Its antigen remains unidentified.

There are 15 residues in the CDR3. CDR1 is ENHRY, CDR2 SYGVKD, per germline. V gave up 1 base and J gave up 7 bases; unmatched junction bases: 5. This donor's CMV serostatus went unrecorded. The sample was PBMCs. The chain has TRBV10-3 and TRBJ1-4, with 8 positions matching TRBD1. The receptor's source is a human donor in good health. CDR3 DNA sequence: TGTGCCATCAGTGAGTTTCGAGACAGGGGTGAAAAACTGTTTTTT. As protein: CAISEFRDRGEKLFF.